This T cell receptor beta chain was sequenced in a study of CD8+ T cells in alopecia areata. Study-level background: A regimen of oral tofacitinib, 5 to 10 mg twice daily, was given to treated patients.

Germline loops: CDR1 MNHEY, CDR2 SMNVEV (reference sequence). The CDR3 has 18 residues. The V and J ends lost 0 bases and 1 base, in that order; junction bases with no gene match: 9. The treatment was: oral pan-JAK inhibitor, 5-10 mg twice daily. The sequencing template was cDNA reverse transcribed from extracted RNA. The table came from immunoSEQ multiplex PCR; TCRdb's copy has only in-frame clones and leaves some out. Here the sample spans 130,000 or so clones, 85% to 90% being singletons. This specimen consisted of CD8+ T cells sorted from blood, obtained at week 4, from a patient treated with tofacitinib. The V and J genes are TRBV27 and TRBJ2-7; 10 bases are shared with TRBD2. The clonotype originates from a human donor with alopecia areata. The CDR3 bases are TGTGCCAGCAGTTTATCGGCACTAGCGGGAATGGGGTCCTACGAGCAGTACTTC. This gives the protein CASSLSALAGMGSYEQYF.